This TCR beta chain is from a study of blood T cell repertoires in COVID-19. Turning to the study itself: Some COVID-19 samples were acute and others convalescent; all came from the United States, Italy and Spain. From T cells, B-cell-depleted T cells, or PBMCs came the material, which was cDNA or gDNA.

CDR3 length: 13 amino acids. The germline gives CDR1 SQVTM, CDR2 ANQGSEA. The V end was cut by 4 bases, the J end by 2 bases, with 11 bases between. Methods used by the authors: Estimation of nucleated cell counts relied on the amplification of reference gene primers. Method: immunoSEQ multiplex PCR; TCRdb's copy keeps in-frame clones and lacks some. V and J calls and clone size are as listed in that table; D and trimming were resolved from the DNA. The sample contains about 93,000 clones, over 85% of which appear only once. Sequencing was carried out using peripheral blood. The receptor comes from a man aged 45-65 years with acute or convalescent COVID-19. The J gene is TRBJ1-2, the V gene TRBV29-1, with D hard to call. DNA for the CDR3: TGCAGCGTTGTTTCGGTCACCAACTATGGCTACACCTTC. It translates to CSVVSVTNYGYTF. Full variable domain (rest looked up from reference TRBV29-1 and TRBJ1-2): SAVISQKPSRDICQRGTSLTIQCQVDSQVTMMFWYRQQPGQSLTLIATANQGSEATYESGFVIDKFPISRPNLTFSTLTVSNMSPEDSSIYLCSVVSVTNYGYTFGSGTRLTVV.